Below, one TCR beta chain is given with its context. Its antigen is unidentified. The sample originates from a study of shared clonotypes between healthy human individuals. Overall study: There were three CD4 naive, three CD4 memory, two CD8 naive and one CD8 memory plates per donor. Study-level points and caveats: A limitation of the genetic and exposure-history diversity represented arose from few donors. Clonotypes shared by all four donors outscored non-shared clonotypes in generation probability. Naive subsets usually exceeded memory subsets in estimated richness.

Germline CDR1 reads SGHAT; CDR2 reads FQNNGV. The V gene end was trimmed by 5 bases and the J gene end by 8 bases; junction bases not matched to a gene: 11. CDR3 length equals 16 residues. Sequencing used immunoSEQ multiplex PCR; TCRdb keeps in-frame clones, though not all of them. The repertoire holds some 2,000,000 clones, with approximately 96% as singletons. Sequenced sample: naive CD4+ T cells sorted from blood. Subset denoted: CD45RA+ positively selected. V usage is TRBV11-2 and J usage is TRBJ2-1, with 11 bases aligning to TRBD2. The clonotype comes from a man aged 18 to 35 in good health. The CDR3 bases are TGTGCCAGCAGCCCCTGGGGGACTAGCGGAGGCCATGAGCAGTTCTTC. Amino acid sequence: CASSPWGTSGGHEQFF.